These 22 T cell receptor beta chains came from one sample sequenced in a study of blood T cell repertoires in COVID-19. Profiling relied on immunoSEQ multiplex PCR, and the TCRdb table lists in-frame clones only, not all of them. The data contain some 340,000 clones, 90% to 95% of them singletons. Sample: PBMCs or T cells enriched from blood (not recorded which). The source of these receptors is a woman in her thirties who had been exposed to COVID-19.

The chain couples TRBV4-1 to TRBJ1-2; D is unclear. The V gene lost 1 base and the J gene lost 3 bases, with 15 bases spanning the gap. The CDR3 has 16 residues. CDR1 and CDR2 from the germline V gene are MGHRA and YSYEKL. The CDR3 region is CASSQGPRQEDYGYTF. In DNA, the CDR3 is TGCGCCAGCAGCCAAGGACCCCGACAAGAAGACTATGGCTACACCTTC.

As regards this clone: In the same sample, other DNA sequences code for this CDR3. The chain links TRBV24-1 to TRBJ2-3; D gene uncertain. The CDR3 length is 14 residues. Germline V gene sequence: CDR1 KGHDR, CDR2 SFDVKD. Trimming removed 4 bases at V and 1 base at J, with 8 bases between. CDR3 protein: CATSDATGTDTQYF. Here the CDR3 DNA reads TGTGCCACCAGTGACGCCACAGGCACAGATACGCAGTATTTT.

The rearrangement joins TRBV3-1 (or the pseudogene TRBV3-2) to TRBJ1-4; D is possibly TRBD1 (6 bases). The CDR3 length is 14 residues. Germline V gives CDR1 LGHDT, CDR2 YNNKEL (reference sequence). V was shortened by 5 bases and J by 4 bases, with 11 bases between the two germline ends. CDR3 coding DNA: TGTGCCAGCAGCAGGAGGGGGGGTAATGAAAAACTGTTTTTT. Encoded protein: CASSRRGGNEKLFF.

The chain recombines TRBV18 with TRBJ1-6, with a tentative D call TRBD1 (5 bases). The germline V gene has CDR1 KGHSH and CDR2 LQKENI. The CDR3 has 15 residues. Between the trimmed V and J ends, which lost 3 bases and 6 bases, there was a span of 12 bases. For the CDR3, the DNA is TGTGCCAGCTCACCTGAACAGGCGGCTAATTCACCCCTCCACTTT. This translates into CASSPEQAANSPLHF.

This clone was observed once. The chain has TRBV9 and TRBJ1-3; D gene unclear. With 0 bases removed from V and 0 bases from J, the gap between germline ends came to 7 bases. The CDR3 is made up of 15 amino acids. Germline loops: CDR1 SGDLS, CDR2 YYNGEE. The CDR3 nucleotides read TGTGCCAGCAGCGTAGGCGCCATCTCTGGAAACACCATATATTTT. It specifies CASSVGAISGNTIYF.

This chain connects TRBV6-5 to TRBJ2-7; no reliable D call. CDR1 and CDR2 (germline): MNHEY, SVGAGI. The CDR3 loop spans 14 amino acids. V lost 7 bases and J 1 base, leaving 14 bases between the germline ends. Here the CDR3 DNA reads TGTGCCAGCAAGGTTACAGCCCTTTCCTACGAGCAGTACTTC. It codes for CASKVTALSYEQYF.

The chain recombines TRBV7-2 with TRBJ1-2; TRBD1 aligns across 8 bases. Germline trimming cut 6 bases from V and 6 bases from J; bases unmatched to any gene: 9. The germline V gene has CDR1 SGHTA and CDR2 FQGNSA. This CDR3 is built from 14 residues. The CDR3 protein is CASSIWAQGDGYTF. The CDR3 DNA sequence: TGTGCCAGCAGTATATGGGCACAGGGGGATGGCTACACCTTC.

This clone was picked up one time. The J gene is TRBJ1-4, the V gene TRBV7-8; 7 bases match TRBD1. The V gene end was trimmed by 5 bases and the J gene end by 8 bases; junction bases not matched to a gene: 11. The CDR3 sequence is 15 residues long. CDR1 and CDR2 (germline): SGHVS, FQNEAQ. Here the CDR3 DNA reads TGTGCCAGCAGCCCCGTGGGACAGTCCAGGGAAAAACTGTTTTTT. Protein sequence: CASSPVGQSREKLFF.

This rearrangement joins TRBV2 to TRBJ2-7; 10 positions match TRBD2. With 6 bases clipped from V and 2 bases from J, the junction kept 7 bases outside the gene matches. The germline CDR1 and CDR2 sequences are SNHLY and FYNNEI. The CDR3 covers 15 residues. CDR3 protein: CASRETSGYAYEQYF. The CDR3 DNA sequence: TGTGCCAGCAGGGAGACTAGCGGGTATGCCTACGAGCAGTACTTC.

The chain uses TRBV19 and TRBJ2-5, with 8 bases fitting TRBD1. The CDR3 contains 14 residues. V lost 9 bases and J lost 2; bases outside the gene matches: 8. Germline values: CDR1 LNHDA, CDR2 SQIVND (reference sequence). The CDR3 sequence is CASRKDRAQETQYF. The DNA of the CDR3 is TGTGCCAGCAGGAAGGACAGGGCACAAGAGACCCAGTACTTC.

The chain uses TRBV12-5 and TRBJ1-1; D unclear. Germline V gives CDR1 LGHNT, CDR2 FRNRAP. V was clipped by 7 bases and J by 4 bases, with 16 bases between them. The CDR3 has 14 residues. The CDR3 spells CASALDGMITEAFF. The CDR3 bases are TGTGCTAGTGCGTTGGACGGGATGATCACTGAAGCTTTCTTT. The variable domain in full, with the rest retrieved from reference TRBV12-5 and TRBJ1-1, is DARVTQTPRHKVTEMGQEVTMRCQPILGHNTVFWYRQTMMQGLELLAYFRNRAPLDDSGMPKDRFSAEMPDATLATLKIQPSEPRDSAVYFCASALDGMITEAFFGQGTRLTVV.

The chain combines TRBV21-1 with TRBJ1-1; the table's D call, TRBD1, has no DNA check behind it. TRBV21-1 is a documented pseudogene. This CDR3 spans 16 amino acids. The CDR3 bases are TGTGCCAGCAGCAAAAGGGACAGAACTATGAACACTGAAGCTTTCTTT. Translating gives CASSKRDRTMNTEAFF.

The chain couples TRBV29-1 to TRBJ1-2; no definite D call. Between the trimmed V and J ends, which lost 7 bases and 8 bases, there was a span of 14 bases. CDR1 and CDR2 from the germline V gene are SQVTM and ANQGSEA. The CDR3 runs to 11 residues. CDR3: CSGQDGRGYTF. Written as DNA, the CDR3 is TGCAGCGGTCAGGACGGGAGAGGCTACACCTTC.

This chain joins TRBV1 and TRBJ2-1; TRBD1 reflects the table's D call only, with no check against the DNA. TRBV1 is tagged as a pseudogene. The CDR3 runs 15 residues. CDR3 sequence reads: CTSSPRDRGRNEQFF. In DNA form, the CDR3 reads TGCACCAGCTCTCCCCGGGACAGGGGGCGGAATGAGCAGTTCTTC.

V gene TRBV5-4 combines with J gene TRBJ2-7; 12 positions match TRBD1. The trim removed 2 bases at V and 6 bases at J, leaving 6 bases unmatched. The length of the CDR3 is 15 residues. Looked up from germline, CDR1 is SGHNT and CDR2 is YYREEE (reference sequence). As DNA, the CDR3 is TGTGCCAGCAGCTTTCCGGGACAGGGGGCAGGCGAGCAGTACTTC. It specifies CASSFPGQGAGEQYF.

The chain combines TRBV19 with TRBJ1-6; 9 bases match TRBD1. Germline V lookup: CDR1 LNHDA, CDR2 SQIVND (reference sequence). V lost 2 bases to trimming and J lost 9 bases; unmatched junction nucleotides: 5. CDR3 length equals 15 residues. This CDR3 is CASSIRDRAISPLHF. DNA for the CDR3: TGTGCCAGTAGTATACGGGACAGGGCTATTTCACCCCTCCACTTT.

The chain uses TRBV4-3 and TRBJ1-2; the D is unclear. CDR3 length: 16 amino acids. Trimming pared 1 base from V and 3 bases from J, leaving 15 bases between. Germline V CDR1 and CDR2: LGHNA, YSLEER. CDR3 protein: CASSQVRVLRDYGYTF. In nucleotides, the CDR3 is TGCGCCAGCAGCCAAGTGAGGGTCCTCCGCGACTATGGCTACACCTTC.

The chain recombines TRBV4-1 with TRBJ1-3, with D hard to call. Germline CDR1 reads MGHRA; CDR2 reads YSYEKL. Trimming took 4 bases from V and 0 from J, leaving 10 bases between them. There are 15 residues in the CDR3. The CDR3 sequence: CASSPLLGSGNTIYF. CDR3 in DNA: TGCGCCAGCAGCCCCTTACTAGGCTCTGGAAACACCATATATTTT.

This clone was counted between two and nine times. V usage is TRBV6-6 and J usage is TRBJ2-7; TRBD1 matches at 11 bases. This CDR3 spans 16 amino acids. With V trimmed by 2 bases and J by 7 bases, 10 bases remained unmatched. Looked up from germline, CDR1 is MNHNY and CDR2 is SVGAGI (reference sequence). CDR3 sequence reads: CASSYPNGQGAGEQYF. The DNA of the CDR3 is TGTGCCAGCAGTTACCCGAATGGACAGGGGGCGGGAGAGCAGTACTTC.

This chain connects TRBV12-3 or TRBV12-4 to TRBJ2-7; D unresolved. The V and J ends lost 6 bases and 4 bases respectively, with 4 bases between them. The length of the CDR3 is 10 residues. For the CDR3, the DNA is TGTGCCAGCAGGAGATACGAGCAGTACTTC. Translation: CASRRYEQYF.

J is TRBJ1-1 and V is TRBV5-1; D is unclear. CDR1 is SGHRS and CDR2 is YFSETQ in the germline V gene. The V end lost 0 bases, the J end lost 1 base, and 13 bases lay between the germline ends. CDR3 length equals 16 residues. In DNA, the CDR3 is TGCGCCAGCAGCTTGGGCATTGTTACGGGGAACACTGAAGCTTTCTTT. As protein: CASSLGIVTGNTEAFF.

V is TRBV6-5 and J is TRBJ1-2; no clear D gene. Germline V gene lookup returns CDR1 MNHEY and CDR2 SVGAGI. Trimming left V 8 bases short and J 2 bases short, with 18 bases between. The CDR3 spans 15 residues. The CDR3 is CASGRPRGGNYGYTF. In DNA, the CDR3 is TGTGCCAGCGGCCGCCCTCGAGGAGGGAACTATGGCTACACCTTC.